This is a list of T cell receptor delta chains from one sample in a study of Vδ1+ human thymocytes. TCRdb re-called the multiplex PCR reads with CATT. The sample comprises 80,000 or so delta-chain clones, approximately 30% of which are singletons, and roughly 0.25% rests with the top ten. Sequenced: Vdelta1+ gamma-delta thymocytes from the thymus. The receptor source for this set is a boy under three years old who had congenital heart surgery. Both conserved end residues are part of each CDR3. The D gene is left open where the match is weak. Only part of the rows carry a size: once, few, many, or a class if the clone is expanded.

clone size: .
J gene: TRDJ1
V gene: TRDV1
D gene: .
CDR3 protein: CALGEPAARYTDKLIF
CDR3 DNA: TGTGCTCTTGGGGAACCCGCGGCCCGATACACCGATAAACTCATCTTT

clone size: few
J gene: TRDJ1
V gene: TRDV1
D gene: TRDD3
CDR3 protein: CALGEWAHSRSTGGFWYTDKLIF
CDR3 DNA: TGTGCTCTTGGGGAATGGGCCCACTCCCGAAGTACTGGGGGATTTTGGTACACCGATAAACTCATCTTT

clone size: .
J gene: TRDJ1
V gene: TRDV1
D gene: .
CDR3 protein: CALGGRRISLGIGSDKLIF
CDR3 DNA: TGTGCTCTTGGGGGCCGGCGGATATCCCTCGGGATTGGCTCCGATAAACTCATCTTT

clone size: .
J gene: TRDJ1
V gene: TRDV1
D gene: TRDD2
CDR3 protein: CALGETAFLRTDKLIF
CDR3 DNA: TGTGCTCTTGGGGAAACCGCCTTCCTAAGAACCGATAAACTCATCTTT

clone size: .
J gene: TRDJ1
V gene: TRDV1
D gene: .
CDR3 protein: CALGEFRPSQSWGHANTDKLIF
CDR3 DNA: TGTGCTCTTGGGGAATTTCGGCCTTCGCAATCGTGGGGACATGCCAACACCGATAAACTCATCTTT

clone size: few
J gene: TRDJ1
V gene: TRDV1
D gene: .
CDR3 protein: CALGDDSDLEGSTDKLIF
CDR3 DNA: TGTGCTCTTGGGGACGACTCCGATCTCGAGGGATCCACCGATAAACTCATCTTT

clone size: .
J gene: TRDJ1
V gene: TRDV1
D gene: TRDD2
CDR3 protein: CALGEGFFLPLTGFIF
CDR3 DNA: TGTGCTCTTGGGGAAGGGTTCTTCCTACCCCTGACTGGATTCATCTTT

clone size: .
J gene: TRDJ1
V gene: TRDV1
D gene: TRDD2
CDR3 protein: CALGELPSYGWGAIKLIF
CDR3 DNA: TGTGCTCTTGGGGAACTACCTTCCTACGGCTGGGGGGCAATCAAACTCATCTTT

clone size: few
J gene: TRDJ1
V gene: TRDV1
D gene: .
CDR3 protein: CALGELPYATDKLIF
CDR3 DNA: TGTGCTCTTGGGGAACTACCTTACGCCACCGATAAACTCATCTTT

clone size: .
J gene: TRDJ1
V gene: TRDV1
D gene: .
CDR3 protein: CALGEPYPSYMWGIPDKLIF
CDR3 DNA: TGTGCTCTTGGGGAACCTTATCCTTCCTACATGTGGGGGATACCCGATAAACTCATCTTT

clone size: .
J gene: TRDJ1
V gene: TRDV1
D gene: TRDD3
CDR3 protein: CALGYFRCRTGGYAYPYTDKLIF
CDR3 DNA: TGTGCTCTTGGTTACTTTAGGTGTCGTACTGGGGGATACGCGTATCCCTACACCGATAAACTCATCTTT

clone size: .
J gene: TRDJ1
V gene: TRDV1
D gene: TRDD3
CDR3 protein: CALGFASGGGGYTDKLIF
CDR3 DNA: TGTGCTCTTGGTTTTGCGTCCGGGGGTGGGGGATACACCGATAAACTCATCTTT

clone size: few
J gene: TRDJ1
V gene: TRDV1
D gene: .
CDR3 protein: CALGASVVIRRSNTDKLIF
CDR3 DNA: TGTGCTCTGGGGGCTTCGGTGGTGATACGCCGTTCTAACACCGATAAACTCATCTTT

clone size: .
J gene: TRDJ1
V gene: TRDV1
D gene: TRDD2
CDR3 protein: CALAPGLPRGRAPLGTDKLIF
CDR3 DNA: TGTGCTCTTGCGCCTGGCCTTCCTAGGGGCCGTGCCCCCCTAGGCACCGATAAACTCATCTTT

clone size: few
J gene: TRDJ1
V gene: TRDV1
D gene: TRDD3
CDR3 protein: CALGELGSLGEDTDKLIF
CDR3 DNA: TGTGCTCTTGGGGAACTAGGAAGCCTGGGGGAGGACACCGATAAACTCATCTTT

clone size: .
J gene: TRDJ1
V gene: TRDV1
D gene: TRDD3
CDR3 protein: CALGRIVRTGDTYLYTDKLIF
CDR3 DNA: TGTGCTCTTGGGAGAATAGTAAGGACGGGGGATACATACCTCTACACCGATAAACTCATCTTT

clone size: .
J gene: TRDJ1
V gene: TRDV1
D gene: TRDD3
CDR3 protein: CALGEYKSRRTGGPRPYTDKLIF
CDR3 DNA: TGCGCTCTTGGGGAATACAAGTCTCGCCGAACTGGGGGACCGAGACCCTATACCGATAAACTCATCTTT

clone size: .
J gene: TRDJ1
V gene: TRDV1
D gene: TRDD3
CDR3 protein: CALGGGPRPPLGVLGDTCTDKLIF
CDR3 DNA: TGTGCTCTTGGGGGCGGCCCTCGCCCTCCCTTGGGGGTACTGGGGGATACATGCACCGATAAACTCATCTTT

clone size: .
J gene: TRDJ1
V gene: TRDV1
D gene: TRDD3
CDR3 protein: CALGELRALGDTFTKLIF
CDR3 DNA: TGTGCTCTTGGGGAACTTCGGGCTCTGGGGGATACGTTCACTAAACTCATCTTT

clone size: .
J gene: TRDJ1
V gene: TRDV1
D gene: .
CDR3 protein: CALGERRPRVIRGYTDKLIF
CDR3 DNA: TGTGCTCTTGGGGAAAGACGTCCAAGGGTAATAAGGGGGTACACCGATAAACTCATCTTT

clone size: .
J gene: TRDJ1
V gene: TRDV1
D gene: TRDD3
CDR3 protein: CALGEPDYSYMGDFTTDKLIF
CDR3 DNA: TGTGCTCTTGGGGAACCGGATTACTCCTACATGGGGGATTTTACTACCGATAAACTCATCTTT

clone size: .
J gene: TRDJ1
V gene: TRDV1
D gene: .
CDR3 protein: CALGDTRGDTKTDKLIF
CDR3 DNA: TGTGCTCTTGGGGACACCCGGGGCGATACCAAGACCGATAAACTCATCTTT

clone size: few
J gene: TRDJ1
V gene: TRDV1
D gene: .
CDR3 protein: CALGEPREYTDKLIF
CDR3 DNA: TGTGCTCTTGGGGAACCCCGGGAATACACTGATAAACTCATCTTT

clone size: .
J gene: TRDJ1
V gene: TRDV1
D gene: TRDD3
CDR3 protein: CALGEDSPSVTSACGGYTDKLIF
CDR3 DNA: TGTGCTCTTGGGGAAGATTCTCCATCCGTAACTTCCGCCTGTGGGGGATACACCGATAAACTCATCTTT

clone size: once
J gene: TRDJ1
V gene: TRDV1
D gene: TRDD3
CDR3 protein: CALGERIRPLLGDNGYTDKRIF
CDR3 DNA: TGTGCTCTTGGGGAACGCATCCGACCGTTACTGGGGGATAACGGGTACACCGATAAACGCATCTTT

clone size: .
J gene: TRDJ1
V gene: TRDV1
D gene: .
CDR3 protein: CALGETLPGWRYVTDKLIF
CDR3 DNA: TGTGCTCTTGGGGAAACCCTTCCCGGTTGGAGATACGTCACCGATAAACTCATCTTT

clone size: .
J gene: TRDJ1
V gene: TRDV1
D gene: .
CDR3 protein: CALGETSYPGDSSRTDKLIF
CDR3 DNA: TGTGCTCTTGGGGAAACTTCCTACCCGGGGGATTCCAGTCGGACCGATAAACTCATCTTT

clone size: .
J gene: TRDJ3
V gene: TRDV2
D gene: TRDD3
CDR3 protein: CACDTTTPPYWGGSWDTRQMFF
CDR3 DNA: TGTGCCTGTGACACCACAACCCCCCCGTACTGGGGTGGAAGCTGGGACACCCGACAGATGTTTTTC

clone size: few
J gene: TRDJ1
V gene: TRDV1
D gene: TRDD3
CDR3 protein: CALGEIDAEYWGKDKLIF
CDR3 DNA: TGTGCTCTTGGGGAGATAGATGCGGAGTACTGGGGGAAGGATAAACTCATCTTT

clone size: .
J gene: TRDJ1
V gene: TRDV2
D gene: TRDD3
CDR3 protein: CACDNLRPGGYRTDKLIF
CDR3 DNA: TGTGCCTGTGACAACCTACGCCCTGGGGGATACCGCACCGATAAACTCATCTTT

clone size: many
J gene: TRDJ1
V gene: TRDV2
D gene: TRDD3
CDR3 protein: CACDTALGVYKLIF
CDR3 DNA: TGTGCCTGTGACACCGCTCTGGGGGTATACAAACTCATCTTT

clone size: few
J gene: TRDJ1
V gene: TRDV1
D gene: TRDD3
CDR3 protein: CALVLGDMKYTDKLIF
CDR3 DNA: TGTGCTCTTGTTTTGGGGGATATGAAGTACACCGATAAACTCATCTTT

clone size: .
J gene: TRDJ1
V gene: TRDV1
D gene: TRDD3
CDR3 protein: CALGAKPTKVQKTGGDPTGDKLIF
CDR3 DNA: TGTGCTCTTGGGGCGAAACCGACGAAAGTGCAAAAAACTGGGGGAGACCCGACGGGTGATAAACTCATCTTT

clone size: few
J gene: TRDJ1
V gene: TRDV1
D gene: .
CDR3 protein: CALGEGFLKTLNNASPDKLIF
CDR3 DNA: TGTGCTCTTGGGGAAGGGTTCCTCAAAACTCTCAATAACGCGTCTCCCGATAAACTCATCTTT

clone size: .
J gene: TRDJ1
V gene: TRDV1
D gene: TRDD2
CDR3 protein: CALGELELPTWIGSSVKLIF
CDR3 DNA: TGTGCTCTTGGGGAACTTGAACTTCCTACGTGGATTGGGTCGTCCGTTAAACTCATCTTT

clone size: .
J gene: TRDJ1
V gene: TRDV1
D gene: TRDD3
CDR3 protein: CALGELGFWGTRSYTDKLIF
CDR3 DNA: TGTGCTCTTGGGGAACTCGGTTTCTGGGGGACCCGGTCGTACACCGATAAACTCATCTTT

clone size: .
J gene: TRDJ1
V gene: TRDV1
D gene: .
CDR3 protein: CALGEPTLYAPLLYTDKLIF
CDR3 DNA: TGTGCTCTTGGGGAACCCACCCTTTACGCCCCCCTCCTTTACACCGATAAACTCATCTTT

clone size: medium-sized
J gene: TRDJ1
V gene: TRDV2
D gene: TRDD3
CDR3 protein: CACDPSTGDQHYTDKLIF
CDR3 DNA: TGTGCCTGTGACCCCTCCACTGGGGATCAACATTACACCGATAAACTCATCTTT

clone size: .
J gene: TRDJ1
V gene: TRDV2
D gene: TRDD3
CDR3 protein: CACDTEPSYQPHTGGYGMVTDKLIF
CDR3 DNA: TGTGCCTGTGACACCGAGCCTTCCTACCAACCCCATACTGGGGGATACGGGATGGTAACCGATAAACTCATCTTT

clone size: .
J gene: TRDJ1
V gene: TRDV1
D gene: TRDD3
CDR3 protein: CALGELPAVRGILPKGTDKLIF
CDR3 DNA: TGTGCTCTTGGGGAACTACCGGCGGTTCGGGGGATACTCCCGAAGGGCACCGATAAACTCATCTTT

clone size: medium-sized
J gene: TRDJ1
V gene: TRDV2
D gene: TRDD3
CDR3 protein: CACDTPWGPKLIF
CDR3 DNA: TGTGCCTGTGACACCCCCTGGGGGCCAAAACTCATCTTT

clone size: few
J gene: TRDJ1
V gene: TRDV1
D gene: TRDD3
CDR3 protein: CALGLAAVGDTPYTDKLIF
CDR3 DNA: TGTGCTCTTGGTCTCGCTGCAGTGGGGGATACGCCGTACACCGATAAACTCATCTTT

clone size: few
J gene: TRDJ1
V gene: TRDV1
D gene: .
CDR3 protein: CALGDLLRGTEGGADKLIF
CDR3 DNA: TGTGCTCTTGGGGACCTACTACGAGGGACCGAAGGTGGGGCCGATAAACTCATCTTT

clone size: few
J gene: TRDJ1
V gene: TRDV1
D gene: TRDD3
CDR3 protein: CALGDYGEYWGRQYTDKLIF
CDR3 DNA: TGTGCTCTTGGGGACTACGGGGAGTACTGGGGGAGACAGTACACCGATAAACTCATCTTT

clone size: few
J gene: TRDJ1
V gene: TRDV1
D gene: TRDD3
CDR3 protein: CALGEPPASRGICDKLIF
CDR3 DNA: TGTGCTCTTGGGGAACCTCCTGCTAGCCGGGGGATATGCGATAAACTCATCTTT

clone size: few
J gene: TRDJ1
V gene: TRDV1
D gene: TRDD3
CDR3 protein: CALGGGYMDKLIF
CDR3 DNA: TGTGCTCTTGGCGGGGGATACATGGATAAACTCATCTTT

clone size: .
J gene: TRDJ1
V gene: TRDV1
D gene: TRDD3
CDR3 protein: CALGENLRWIRRTATDKLIF
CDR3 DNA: TGTGCTCTTGGGGAAAACCTACGGTGGATACGCCGGACGGCGACCGATAAACTCATCTTT

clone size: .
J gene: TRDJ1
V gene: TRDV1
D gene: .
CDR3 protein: CALGEPGRVLQGDHDKLIF
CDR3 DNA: TGTGCTCTTGGGGAACCCGGCCGGGTCCTACAAGGGGATCACGATAAACTCATCTTT

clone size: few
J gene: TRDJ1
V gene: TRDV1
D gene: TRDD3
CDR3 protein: CALGASITGGGDKLIF
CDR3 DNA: TGTGCTCTTGGGGCATCCATCACTGGGGGAGGCGATAAACTCATCTTT

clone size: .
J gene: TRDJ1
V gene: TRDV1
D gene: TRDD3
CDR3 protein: CALGAFYGDTLYTDKLIF
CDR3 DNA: TGTGCTCTTGGGGCATTTTACGGGGATACTTTGTACACCGATAAACTCATCTTT